Below are 5 T cell receptor beta chains sequenced from a single sample in a study of T cell responses to AZD1222 COVID-19 vaccine. Sequenced by immunoSEQ multiplex PCR; TCRdb stores in-frame clones only, minus some. In the table there are 50,000 to 65,000 clones, around 81% of which are singletons. Sequencing was performed on peripheral blood, taken 28 days after the second AZD1222 dose. The receptors here all came from an adult who received the AZD1222 COVID-19 vaccine.

This chain joins TRBV7-9 and TRBJ2-5; D gene uncertain. There are 11 residues in the CDR3. Trimming removed 3 bases at V and 5 bases at J, with 4 bases between. CDR1 and CDR2 (germline): SEHNR, FQNEAQ (reference sequence). In DNA, the CDR3 is TGTGCCAGCAGCTTCGGCGAGACCCAGTACTTC. This encodes CASSFGETQYF.

The chain combines TRBV19 with TRBJ2-3; 8 bases fit TRBD2. Trimming cost V 4 bases and J 2 bases; bases outside gene matches: 14. The CDR3 is 18 amino acids. CDR1 and CDR2 (germline): LNHDA, SQIVND (reference sequence). CDR3 residues: CASSTTSGPPPATDTQYF. The CDR3 bases are TGTGCCAGTAGTACCACTAGCGGACCACCGCCAGCCACAGATACGCAGTATTTT.

The chain employs TRBV4-1 and TRBJ2-7; D unclear. Between the trimmed V and J ends, which lost 0 bases and 6 bases, there was a span of 9 bases. The CDR3 contains 13 residues. CDR1 and CDR2 (germline): MGHRA, YSYEKL. The CDR3 here is CASSQDLQREQYF. Here the CDR3 DNA reads TGCGCCAGCAGCCAAGATTTGCAGCGCGAGCAGTACTTC.

Concerning this clone itself: Within the sample, other DNA sequences also encode this same CDR3. J is TRBJ1-5 and V is TRBV6-5; possibly TRBD1 for D (5 bases). CDR3 length equals 13 residues. V was clipped by 2 bases and J by 6 bases, with 8 bases between them. Germline V gene data show CDR1 as MNHEY and CDR2 as SVGAGI. The CDR3 reads CASSYGGGQPQHF. CDR3 bases: TGTGCCAGCAGTTACGGTGGGGGTCAGCCCCAGCATTTT.

The CDR3 is CAISESLGGGQPQHF. CDR3 coding DNA: TGTGCCATCAGTGAGTCTCTAGGGGGTGGTCAGCCCCAGCATTTT. V and J are TRBV10-3 and TRBJ1-5; weak D call: TRBD1 (6 bases). The V end lost 0 bases, the J end lost 6 bases, and 12 bases lay between the germline ends. This CDR3 is 15 amino acids long. Germline CDR1 is ENHRY and CDR2 is SYGVKD.